Below are 18 T cell receptor beta chains sequenced from a single sample in a study of OX40 agonist ivuxolimab in advanced cancers. The protocol was immunoSEQ multiplex PCR, while the TCRdb copy is restricted to in-frame clones and leaves out a portion. The sample comprises around 80,000 clones, more than 70% of which are singletons, and roughly 0.7% rests with the top ten. The source was CD4+ or CD8+ T cells sorted from blood, collected in a trial of the OX40 agonist ivuxolimab. Receptors were obtained from an adult with an advanced solid tumor such as melanoma, head and neck, liver or kidney cancer.

The chain joins TRBV19 to TRBJ2-7, with TRBD1 matching 7 bases. With 4 bases clipped from V and 13 bases from J, the junction kept 10 bases outside the gene matches. The CDR3 consists of 12 residues. Germline lookup yields CDR1 LNHDA and CDR2 SQIVND (reference sequence). Here the CDR3 DNA reads TGTGCCAGTAGTAACCAGGGGACAGTCCTATACTTC. Protein: CASSNQGTVLYF.

The genes are TRBV4-3 and TRBJ1-2; possible D gene TRBD1, 6 bases. CDR3 length: 13 amino acids. The V and J ends lost 6 bases and 7 bases respectively, with 15 bases between them. CDR1 and CDR2 from the germline V gene are LGHNA and YSLEER. Written as DNA, the CDR3 is TGCGCCAGCAGGAACGCAGGGGAGGTTGGCTACACCTTC. This codes for CASRNAGEVGYTF.

The chain employs TRBV27 and TRBJ2-3; D is unclear. V lost 6 bases to trimming and J lost 2 bases, with 24 bases between them. Per the germline V gene, CDR1 is MNHEY and CDR2 is SMNVEV (reference sequence). The CDR3 loop spans 18 amino acids. The CDR3 coding sequence is TGTGCCAGCAGCTCCTTTAACAGACTCTCAGAACCCACAGATACGCAGTATTTT. It specifies CASSSFNRLSEPTDTQYF.

The chain is built from TRBV4-2 and TRBJ2-1, with 7 bases that match TRBD2. The V segment lost 0 bases and the J segment 7 bases; nucleotides outside the gene matches: 3. This CDR3 is built from 14 residues. The V gene's germline CDR1 is LGHNA and CDR2 YNFKEQ. CDR3 residues: CASSQEGLQNEQFF. DNA for the CDR3: TGTGCCAGCAGCCAAGAGGGACTACAAAATGAGCAGTTCTTC.

CDR3 DNA sequence: TGCAGCGTTGAGCGGGACACCTTCCCCTATGGCTACACCTTC. As protein: CSVERDTFPYGYTF. The chain employs TRBV29-1 and TRBJ1-2; tentatively, D is TRBD1 (6 bases). Germline V gene lookup returns CDR1 SQVTM and CDR2 ANQGSEA. Trimming took off 3 bases at V and 4 bases at J, with 15 bases between the two ends. The CDR3 sequence is 14 residues long.

This chain connects TRBV4-3 to TRBJ1-2; no clear D. CDR1 and CDR2 (germline): LGHNA, YSLEER. V lost 1 base and J lost 8, with 14 bases in between. The CDR3 loop spans 14 amino acids. The CDR3 sequence: CASSQVPSVVGYTF. In nucleotides, the CDR3 is TGCGCCAGCAGCCAAGTCCCATCGGTTGTAGGCTACACCTTC.

This clone was counted once. The chain has TRBV15 and TRBJ1-1; D call uncertain. Germline V gene data show CDR1 as LNHNV and CDR2 as YYDKDF (reference sequence). V was pared by 0 bases and J by 3 bases, with 8 bases between. The CDR3 covers 14 residues. The CDR3 region is CATSRDKGDTEAFF. CDR3 nucleotide sequence: TGTGCCACCAGCAGAGATAAGGGCGACACTGAAGCTTTCTTT.

This chain joins TRBV6-6 and TRBJ2-7; 12 nucleotides line up with TRBD2. The germline CDR1 and CDR2 sequences are MNHNY and SVGAGI (reference sequence). V lost 0 bases to trimming and J lost 3 bases; unmatched junction nucleotides: 3. The CDR3 runs to 16 residues. In nucleotides, the CDR3 is TGTGCCAGCAGTTACTCGAGGGGACTAGCGGGCTACGAGCAGTACTTC. This codes for CASSYSRGLAGYEQYF.

This clone came up once. The rearrangement uses TRBV19 and TRBJ2-1; the D is unclear. Germline V gives CDR1 LNHDA, CDR2 SQIVND (reference sequence). The CDR3 contains 14 residues. The V end was cut by 5 bases, the J end by 6 bases, with 14 bases between. CDR3 sequence: CASSPSRLTNEQFF. The CDR3 bases are TGTGCCAGTAGTCCCTCTCGACTCACCAATGAGCAGTTCTTC.

The CDR3 DNA follows: TGTGCCAGCTCACCACTAGCCGCCTCGGACGCTGAAGCTTTCTTT. This sequence encodes CASSPLAASDAEAFF. V is TRBV18 and J is TRBJ1-1; no clear D gene. The CDR3 runs 15 residues. Trimming removed 1 base at V and 6 bases at J, with 15 bases between. Looked up from germline, CDR1 is KGHSH and CDR2 is LQKENI.

V is TRBV6-6 and J is TRBJ1-1; TRBD1 might be the D (5 bases). CDR1 is MNHNY and CDR2 is SVGAGI in the germline V gene (reference sequence). Trimming cost V 7 bases and J 8 bases, with 14 bases left between them. The CDR3 sequence is 12 residues long. CDR3: CASIREGIEAFF. DNA for the CDR3: TGTGCCAGCATCAGGGAGGGCATCGAAGCTTTCTTT.

This clone was picked up one time. The chain joins TRBV5-1 to TRBJ1-5; no firm D call. The CDR3 sequence is 13 residues long. Trimming took 2 bases from V and 5 from J, leaving 8 bases between them. The germline CDR1 and CDR2 sequences are SGHRS and YFSETQ. CDR3 DNA: TGCGCCAGCAGCTTAGTGCCTGATCAGCCCCAGCATTTT. Translating gives CASSLVPDQPQHF. Complete variable domain (other parts from reference TRBV5-1 and TRBJ1-5): KAGVTQTPRYLIKTRGQQVTLSCSPISGHRSVSWYQQTPGQGLQFLFEYFSETQRNKGNFPGRFSGRQFSNSRSEMNVSTLELGDSALYLCASSLVPDQPQHFGDGTRLSIL.

The chain uses TRBV18 and TRBJ1-6; D not certain. CDR3 length equals 12 residues. Germline V gene lookup returns CDR1 KGHSH and CDR2 LQKENI. V shed 2 bases and J shed 13 bases, with 9 bases lying between them. CDR3 nucleotides: TGTGCCAGCTCACCAGGGGTGGAGCCCCTCCACTTT. Translation gives CASSPGVEPLHF.

The CDR3 DNA follows: TGTGCCTGGAGTGTTTTATTTAATCCGGGACAGGGAGGCCTCGGCACCGGGGAGCTGTTTTTT. Its translation: CAWSVLFNPGQGGLGTGELFF. V usage is TRBV30 and J usage is TRBJ2-2; TRBD1 aligns across 9 bases. The V segment lost 0 bases and the J segment 4 bases; nucleotides outside the gene matches: 21. CDR1 is GTSNPN and CDR2 is SVGIG in the germline V gene (reference sequence). The CDR3 has 21 residues.

This chain joins TRBV5-8 and TRBJ1-3; D call uncertain. The CDR3 is 15 amino acids. V was trimmed by 5 bases and J by 0 bases, leaving 12 bases between them. The germline V gene encodes CDR1 SGHTS and CDR2 YDEGEE. CDR3 coding DNA: TGTGCCAGCAGAGCGACCCCCTTCTCTGGAAACACCATATATTTT. This codes for CASRATPFSGNTIYF.

This chain links TRBV6-5 with TRBJ1-2; the D is unclear. The V gene lost 4 bases and the J gene lost 4 bases, with 19 bases spanning the gap. The CDR3 length is 16 residues. Germline values: CDR1 MNHEY, CDR2 SVGAGI. The CDR3 DNA reads TGTGCCAGCAGTTCCCTGTTTGGGAGGCCCACCTATGGCTACACCTTC. It translates to CASSSLFGRPTYGYTF.

V gene TRBV5-4 combines with J gene TRBJ1-1; no reliable D call. Germline V gives CDR1 SGHNT, CDR2 YYREEE (reference sequence). The CDR3 covers 13 residues. V lost 3 bases, J lost 1 base, and 7 bases lay in between. CDR3 coding DNA: TGTGCCAGCAGCTCTCACAGGAACACTGAAGCTTTCTTT. It specifies CASSSHRNTEAFF.

The gene calls are TRBV18 and TRBJ2-5; TRBD2 matches at 7 bases. The CDR3 runs 16 residues. In germline, CDR1 is KGHSH, CDR2 LQKENI. Trimming at V came to 3 bases and at J to 3 bases, leaving 10 bases not matched to a gene. CDR3 DNA sequence: TGTGCCAGCTCACCGTTAGGACTAGACGGAAAAGAGACCCAGTACTTC. Amino acid sequence: CASSPLGLDGKETQYF.